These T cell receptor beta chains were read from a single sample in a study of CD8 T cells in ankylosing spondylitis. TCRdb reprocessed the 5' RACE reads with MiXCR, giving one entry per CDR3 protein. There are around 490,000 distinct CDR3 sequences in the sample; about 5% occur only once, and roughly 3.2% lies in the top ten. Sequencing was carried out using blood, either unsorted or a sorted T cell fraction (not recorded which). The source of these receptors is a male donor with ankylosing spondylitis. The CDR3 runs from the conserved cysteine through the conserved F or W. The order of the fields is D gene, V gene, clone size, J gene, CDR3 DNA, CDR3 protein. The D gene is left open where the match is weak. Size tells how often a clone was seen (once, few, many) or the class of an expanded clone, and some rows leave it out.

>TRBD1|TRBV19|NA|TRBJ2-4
TGTGCCAGTGCGGACAGGGGTATAGACATTCAGTACTTC
CASADRGIDIQYF
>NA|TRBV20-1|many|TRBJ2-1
TGCAGTGCCCACGGCGACCACTCCTACAATGAGCAGTTCTTC
CSAHGDHSYNEQFF
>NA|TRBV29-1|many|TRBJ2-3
TGCAGCGTTGAAGAAGCCCTAGAGTTAACAGATACGCAGTATTTT
CSVEEALELTDTQYF
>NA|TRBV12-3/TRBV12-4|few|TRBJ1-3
TGTGCCAGCAGTTTAAACAGACTAGTCTCTGGAAACACCATATATTTT
CASSLNRLVSGNTIYF
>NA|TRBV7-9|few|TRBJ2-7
TGTGCCAGCAGCTCCTCCCCGAACTCCTACGAGCAGTACTTC
CASSSSPNSYEQYF
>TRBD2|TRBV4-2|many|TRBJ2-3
TGTGCCAGCAGCCAGACTAGCGGGGTAACAGATACGCAGTATTTT
CASSQTSGVTDTQYF
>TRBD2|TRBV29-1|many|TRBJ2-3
TGCAGCGCCGGACTAGATAGCACAGATACGCAGTATTTT
CSAGLDSTDTQYF
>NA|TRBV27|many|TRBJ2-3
TGTGCCAGCAGTTTGACCCCAGCGGGTAGGGGGGGAGATACGCAGTATTTT
CASSLTPAGRGGDTQYF
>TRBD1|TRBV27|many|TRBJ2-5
TGTGCCAGCAGTCTCGAATACAGGGGTAGAGAGACCCAGTACTTC
CASSLEYRGRETQYF
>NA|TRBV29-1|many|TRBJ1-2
TGCGGCGGCGAGGGAGATGGCTACACCTTC
CGGEGDGYTF
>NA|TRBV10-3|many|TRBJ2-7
TGTTATAAAACCGGGCGGGTTTCGGGAGAGCAGTACTTC
CYKTGRVSGEQYF
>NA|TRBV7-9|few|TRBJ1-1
TGTGCCAGCAGCTTAGGTGGAATGACTGAAGCTTTCTTT
CASSLGGMTEAFF
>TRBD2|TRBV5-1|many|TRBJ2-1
TGCGCCAGCAGCCCGACTGAGCGGGGCCGATACAATGAGCAGTTCTTC
CASSPTERGRYNEQFF
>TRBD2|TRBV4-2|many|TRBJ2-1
TGTGCCAGCAGCCACGTGGGCGGGAGGGTCGACAATGAGCAGTTCTTC
CASSHVGGRVDNEQFF
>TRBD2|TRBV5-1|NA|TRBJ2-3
TGCGCCAGCAGCTTAATAGCGGGGTTCGCCGATACGCAGTATTTT
CASSLIAGFADTQYF
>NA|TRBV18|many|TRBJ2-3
TGTGCCAGCTCTCCAAGTATGGATACGCAGTATTTT
CASSPSMDTQYF
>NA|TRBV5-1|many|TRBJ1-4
TGCGCCAGCAGCTTACAGGCGGGTGAAAAACTGTTTTTT
CASSLQAGEKLFF
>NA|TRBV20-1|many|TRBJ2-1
TGCAGTGCTAGTCTGGACTGGGCCGCGGGTGAGCAGTTCTTC
CSASLDWAAGEQFF
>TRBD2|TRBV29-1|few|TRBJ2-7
TGCAGCGTAGTAGCGGGAGTTGGTTACGAGCAGTACTTC
CSVVAGVGYEQYF
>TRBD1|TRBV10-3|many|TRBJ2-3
TGTGCCATCAGTGAGGGGGTAGGGGGCATCGGCACAGATACGCAGTATTTT
CAISEGVGGIGTDTQYF
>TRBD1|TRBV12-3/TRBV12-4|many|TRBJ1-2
TGTGCCAGCAGGCAGGGGGGGGCGCTCTATGGCTACACCTTC
CASRQGGALYGYTF
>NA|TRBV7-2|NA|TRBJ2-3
TGTGCCAGCAGCCCCCAGGCCTCGGTCGTGGATACGCAGTATTTT
CASSPQASVVDTQYF